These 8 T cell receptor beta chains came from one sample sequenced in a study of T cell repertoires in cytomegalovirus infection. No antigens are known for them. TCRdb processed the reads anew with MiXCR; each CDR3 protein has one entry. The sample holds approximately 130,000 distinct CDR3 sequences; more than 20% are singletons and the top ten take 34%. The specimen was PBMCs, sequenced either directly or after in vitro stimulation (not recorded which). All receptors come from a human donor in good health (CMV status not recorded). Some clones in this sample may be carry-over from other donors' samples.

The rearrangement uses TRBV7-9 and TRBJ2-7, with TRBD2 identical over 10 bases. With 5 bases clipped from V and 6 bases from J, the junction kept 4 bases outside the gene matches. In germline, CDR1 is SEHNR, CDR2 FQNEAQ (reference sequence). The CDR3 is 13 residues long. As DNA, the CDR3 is TGTGCCAGCAGCCCTAGCGGGAGCGGCGAGCAGTACTTC. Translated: CASSPSGSGEQYF.

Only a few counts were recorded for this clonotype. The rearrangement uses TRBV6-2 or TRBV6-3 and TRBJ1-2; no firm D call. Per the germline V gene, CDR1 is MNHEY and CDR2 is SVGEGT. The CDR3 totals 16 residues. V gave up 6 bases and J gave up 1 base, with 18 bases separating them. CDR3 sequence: CASRPFEGRSNYGYTF. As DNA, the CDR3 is TGTGCCAGCAGGCCCTTCGAGGGCAGGAGTAACTATGGCTACACCTTC.

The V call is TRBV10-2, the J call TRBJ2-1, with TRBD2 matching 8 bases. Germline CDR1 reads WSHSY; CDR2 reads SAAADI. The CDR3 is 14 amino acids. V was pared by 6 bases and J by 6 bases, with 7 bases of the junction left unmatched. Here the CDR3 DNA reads TGCGCCAGCAGCGAAGCGGGAGTTCCCAATGAGCAGTTCTTC. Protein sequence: CASSEAGVPNEQFF.

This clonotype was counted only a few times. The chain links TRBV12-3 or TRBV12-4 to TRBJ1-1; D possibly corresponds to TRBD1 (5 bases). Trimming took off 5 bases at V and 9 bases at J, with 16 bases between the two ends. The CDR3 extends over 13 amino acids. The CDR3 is CASSNRQKSKAFF. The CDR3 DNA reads TGTGCCAGCAGTAACCGACAGAAGAGTAAAGCTTTCTTT.

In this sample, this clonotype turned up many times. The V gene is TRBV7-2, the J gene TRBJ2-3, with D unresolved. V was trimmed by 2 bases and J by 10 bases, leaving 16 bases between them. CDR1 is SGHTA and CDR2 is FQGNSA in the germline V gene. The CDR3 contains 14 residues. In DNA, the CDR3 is TGTGCCAGCAGCTTAAGCGCTTGGCAGGATGCGCAGTATTTT. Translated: CASSLSAWQDAQYF. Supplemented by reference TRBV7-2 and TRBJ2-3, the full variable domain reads GAGVSQSPSNKVTEKGKDVELRCDPISGHTALYWYRQSLGQGLEFLIYFQGNSAPDKSGLPSDRFSAERTGGSVSTLTIQRTQQEDSAVYLCASSLSAWQDAQYFGPGTRLTVL.

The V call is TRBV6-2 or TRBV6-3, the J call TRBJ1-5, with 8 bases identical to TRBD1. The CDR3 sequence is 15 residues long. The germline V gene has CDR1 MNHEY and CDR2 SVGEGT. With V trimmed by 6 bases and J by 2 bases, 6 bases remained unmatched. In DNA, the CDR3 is TGTGCCAGCAGCGCGACAGGGGTGGGCAATCAGCCCCAGCATTTT. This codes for CASSATGVGNQPQHF.

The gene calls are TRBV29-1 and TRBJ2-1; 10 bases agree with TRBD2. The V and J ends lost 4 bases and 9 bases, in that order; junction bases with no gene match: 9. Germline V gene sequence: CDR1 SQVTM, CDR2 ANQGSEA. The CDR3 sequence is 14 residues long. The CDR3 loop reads CSVVGLAAAPEQFF. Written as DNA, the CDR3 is TGCAGCGTTGTTGGACTAGCGGCTGCCCCTGAGCAGTTCTTC.

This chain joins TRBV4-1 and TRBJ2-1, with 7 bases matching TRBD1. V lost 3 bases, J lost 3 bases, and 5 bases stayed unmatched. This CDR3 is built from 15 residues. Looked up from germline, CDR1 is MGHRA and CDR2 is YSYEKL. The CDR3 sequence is CASSQTGNRYNEQFF. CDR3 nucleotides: TGCGCCAGCAGCCAGACAGGGAACCGCTACAATGAGCAGTTCTTC.